The next 13 T cell receptor beta chains were all read from a single sample in a study of spatial heterogeneity in lung cancer. Time point noted: sample taken at primary tumor resection. TCRdb fed the 5' RACE reads into MiXCR, producing one record per CDR3 protein. This table holds 23,000 or so distinct CDR3 sequences, about 7% found once. Sequenced here: PBMCs, sampled at surgery. Receptor source: a male donor with early-stage non-small cell lung cancer.

The chain couples TRBV3-1 to TRBJ1-1, with TRBD1 identical over 8 bases. The CDR3 loop spans 15 amino acids. Unmatched junction bases numbered 10, after V lost 5 bases and J lost 5 bases. Germline V gives CDR1 LGHDT, CDR2 YNNKEL (reference sequence). CDR3 coding DNA: TGTGCCAGCAGCTACGCAGGGGGCGCAGGGACTGAAGCTTTCTTT. Its translation is CASSYAGGAGTEAFF.

The sample holds a few counts of this clonotype. The V and J genes are TRBV29-1 and TRBJ2-7, with 7 bases that match TRBD1. This CDR3 region has 14 residues. The junction had 7 bases not matched to a gene; V was cut back by 3 bases and J by 2 bases. Per germline, CDR1 SQVTM and CDR2 ANQGSEA. CDR3 residues: CSVEGRDSTYEQYF. The CDR3 coding sequence is TGCAGCGTTGAGGGCCGGGACAGCACCTACGAGCAGTACTTC.

This clonotype was seen repeatedly, ten times or more. The chain employs TRBV6-1 and TRBJ2-7, with D perhaps TRBD2 (5 bases). The CDR3 is made up of 14 amino acids. Per the germline V gene, CDR1 is MNHNS and CDR2 is SASEGT. V lost 4 bases to trimming and J lost 2 bases, with 12 bases between them. The chain's CDR3 is CASSAAGTTYEQYV. CDR3 nucleotide sequence: TGTGCCAGCAGTGCTGCGGGTACTACCTACGAGCAGTACGTC.

This clonotype has at least ten counts. J is TRBJ1-1 and V is TRBV27, with 10 bases matching TRBD1. The germline V gene encodes CDR1 MNHEY and CDR2 SMNVEV (reference sequence). CDR3 length equals 14 residues. After removal of 3 bases from V and 5 bases from J, the junction contained 3 bases not matched to a gene. The DNA of the CDR3 is TGTGCCAGCAGTTTCCGGGGACAGGGGACTGAAGCTTTCTTT. This codes for CASSFRGQGTEAFF.

The table lists this clonotype with a few counts. V usage is TRBV3-1 and J usage is TRBJ1-1; D is perhaps TRBD1 (6 bases). Trimming took 4 bases from V and 4 from J, leaving 16 bases between them. The germline CDR1 and CDR2 sequences are LGHDT and YNNKEL (reference sequence). The CDR3 extends over 15 amino acids. The chain's CDR3 is CASSRRGGFSTEAFF. CDR3 bases: TGTGCCAGCAGCCGCCGCGGGGGCTTTAGCACTGAAGCTTTCTTT.

This clonotype was observed a handful of times. The chain uses TRBV20-1 and TRBJ2-7; D remains ambiguous. The CDR3 consists of 12 residues. Germline loops: CDR1 DFQATT, CDR2 SNEGSKA (reference sequence). V lost 5 bases and J 1 base, leaving 9 bases between the germline ends. CDR3 in DNA: TGCAGTGCTCTGACGACGTCCTACGAGCAGTACTTC. This gives the protein CSALTTSYEQYF.

This clonotype was seen many times. V is TRBV28 and J is TRBJ2-3; 10 bases fit TRBD2. The junction had 10 bases not matched to a gene; V was cut back by 6 bases and J by 7 bases. Germline assignment: CDR1 MDHEN and CDR2 SYDVKM. The CDR3 sequence is 15 residues long. The CDR3 nucleotides read TGTGCCAGCAGCCTAGCGGGGGTACCGCCATATACGCAGTATTTT. Protein product: CASSLAGVPPYTQYF.

This clonotype was observed at least ten times. The V and J genes are TRBV10-3 and TRBJ1-2; D gene unclear. The CDR3 length is 12 residues. Trimming left V 3 bases short and J 2 bases short, with 4 bases between. The germline CDR1 and CDR2 sequences are ENHRY and SYGVKD. Written as DNA, the CDR3 is TGTGCCATCAGTGACTTCAACTATGGCTACACCTTC. This translates into CAISDFNYGYTF.

This clonotype was seen many times. The chain uses TRBV6-2 or TRBV6-3 and TRBJ1-3; D unclear. V was cut by 7 bases and J by 16 bases, with 26 bases left in between. The CDR3 runs to 14 residues. The V gene's germline CDR1 is MNHEY and CDR2 SVGEGT. CDR3 DNA: TGTGCCAGCACCCCCCGGGCCGATGGAAACCGTCCTTATTTT. Its protein product is CASTPRADGNRPYF.

This clonotype was seen at least ten times. V usage is TRBV12-3 or TRBV12-4 and J usage is TRBJ1-2; unclear D gene. The CDR3 is 13 residues long. V lost 10 bases and J 2 bases, leaving 14 bases between the germline ends. As DNA, the CDR3 is TGTGCCACCGGAGGCCCAGCGAACTATGGCTACACCTTC. It yields the protein CATGGPANYGYTF.

This clonotype was counted ten times or more. CDR3 sequence reads: CASSDSGRALYNEQFF. CDR3 bases: TGTGCCAGCAGTGACTCCGGCAGGGCCCTCTACAATGAGCAGTTCTTC. The J gene is TRBJ2-1, the V gene TRBV6-4, with D maybe TRBD1 (5 bases). Trimming took 0 bases from V and 3 from J, leaving 12 bases between them. The CDR3 spans 16 residues. Germline loops: CDR1 MRHNA, CDR2 SNTAGT.

This clonotype was counted ten times or more. The chain has TRBV5-1 and TRBJ2-5; no firm D call. CDR1 and CDR2 from the germline V gene are SGHRS and YFSETQ. CDR3 length equals 12 residues. The V end was cut by 5 bases, the J end by 1 base, with 6 bases between. CDR3 sequence: CASRSPQETQYF. CDR3 nucleotides: TGCGCCAGCAGGAGTCCCCAAGAGACCCAGTACTTC.

This clonotype has just a few counts. The genes are TRBV28 and TRBJ1-3; D gene uncertain. This CDR3 comprises 18 residues. Germline V CDR1 and CDR2: MDHEN, SYDVKM. Trimming left V 8 bases short and J 0 bases short, with 23 bases between. As DNA, the CDR3 is TGTGCCAGCTGCCAGCACAACGCCCTAGGGCTCTCTGGAAACACCATATATTTT. It translates to CASCQHNALGLSGNTIYF.